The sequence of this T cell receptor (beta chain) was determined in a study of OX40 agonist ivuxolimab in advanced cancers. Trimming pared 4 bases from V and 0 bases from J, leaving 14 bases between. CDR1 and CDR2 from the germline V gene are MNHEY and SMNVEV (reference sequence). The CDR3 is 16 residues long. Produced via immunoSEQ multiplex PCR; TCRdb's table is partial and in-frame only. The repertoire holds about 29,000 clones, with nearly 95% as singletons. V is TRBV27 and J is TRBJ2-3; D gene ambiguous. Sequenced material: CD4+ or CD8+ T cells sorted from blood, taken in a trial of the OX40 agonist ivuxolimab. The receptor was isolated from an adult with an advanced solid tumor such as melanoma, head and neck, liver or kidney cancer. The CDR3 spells CASSSTSDLSTDTQYF. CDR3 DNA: TGTGCCAGCAGTTCAACCTCTGACCTTAGCACAGATACGCAGTATTTT.